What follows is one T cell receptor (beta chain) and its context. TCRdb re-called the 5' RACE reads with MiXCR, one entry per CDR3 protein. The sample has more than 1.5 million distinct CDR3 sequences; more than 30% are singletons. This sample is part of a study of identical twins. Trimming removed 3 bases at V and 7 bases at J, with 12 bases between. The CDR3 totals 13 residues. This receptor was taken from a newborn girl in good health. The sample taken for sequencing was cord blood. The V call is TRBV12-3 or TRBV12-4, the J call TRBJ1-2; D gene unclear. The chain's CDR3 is CASSFRSKSGYTF. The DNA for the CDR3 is TGTGCCAGCAGTTTCAGGAGTAAGTCTGGCTACACCTTC.